The 23 T cell receptor beta chains reported below all come from one sample, sequenced in a study of beta chain features in type 1 diabetes. Their antigens are not known. Study-wide results and limits: Shortening that was moderate but significant affected the TCRB CDR3s of Type 1 diabetes patients in all four CD4+ subsets.

The isolated RNA, all of it, was reverse transcribed, so expressed TCRB transcripts were what got sequenced. This table comes from immunoSEQ multiplex PCR, and its TCRdb copy is limited to in-frame clones, with some not included. Of hundreds of thousands of clones in the sample, roughly 11% were seen once. The specimen sequenced was naive CD4+ T cells from blood. Receptor source: a man between 25 and 39 years old with type 1 diabetes.

This clone was found a few times. V and J are TRBV18 and TRBJ1-2; D might be TRBD1 (5 bases). Germline values: CDR1 KGHSH, CDR2 LQKENI. The CDR3 has 14 residues. V gave up 2 bases and J gave up 0 bases, with 7 bases separating them. In nucleotides, the CDR3 is TGTGCCAGCTCACCAGACAGTTCTAACTATGGCTACACCTTC. Protein product: CASSPDSSNYGYTF.

The genes are TRBV11-2 and TRBJ2-1, with D maybe TRBD2 (7 bases). Germline lookup yields CDR1 SGHAT and CDR2 FQNNGV. This CDR3 is built from 14 residues. The V and J ends lost 8 bases and 4 bases respectively, with 15 bases between them. The CDR3: CASGFAGAYNEQFF. The CDR3 DNA reads TGTGCCAGCGGATTTGCGGGGGCGTACAATGAGCAGTTCTTC.

A few counts support this clone. This chain connects TRBV4-1 to TRBJ1-5, with no clear D. Trimming removed 5 bases at V and 8 bases at J, with 16 bases between. The CDR3 contains 14 residues. Germline-derived CDR1 and CDR2 are MGHRA and YSYEKL. CDR3 DNA sequence: TGCGCCAGCAGCTCTCGGGAGAAATTGGAGCCCCAGCATTTT. Protein: CASSSREKLEPQHF.

This clone has only a few counts. The chain employs TRBV18 and TRBJ2-7, with TRBD2 matching over 10 bases. Per the germline V gene, CDR1 is KGHSH and CDR2 is LQKENI. The CDR3 spans 15 residues. V shed 3 bases and J 3 bases; nucleotides not matched to a gene: 5. The CDR3 region has the DNA TGTGCCAGCTCACCTCAGCGGGGGGGAGACTACGAGCAGTACTTC. Translating gives CASSPQRGGDYEQYF.

There are a few counts of this clone. The chain joins TRBV5-1 to TRBJ2-2; D uncertain. Trimming stripped 0 bases from V and 5 bases from J, with 5 bases between. The germline V gene encodes CDR1 SGHRS and CDR2 YFSETQ. This CDR3 has 13 residues. CDR3 residues: CASSLGTTGELFF. CDR3 in DNA: TGCGCCAGCAGCTTGGGAACAACCGGGGAGCTGTTTTTT.

This clone was observed a handful of times. The rearrangement links TRBV5-1 to TRBJ2-1; no firm D call. The CDR3 totals 16 residues. CDR1 is SGHRS, CDR2 YFSETQ, per germline. The ends were cut back, 0 bases at V and 0 bases at J, with 10 bases in the middle. The CDR3 DNA sequence: TGCGCCAGCAGCTTGGTCTCCGGGTCCTCCTACAATGAGCAGTTCTTC. This gives the protein CASSLVSGSSYNEQFF.

This sequence joins TRBV10-3 and TRBJ2-7; TRBD2 agrees at 11 bases. With 11 bases clipped from V and 3 bases from J, the junction kept 15 bases outside the gene matches. CDR3 length equals 16 residues. Germline V gene data show CDR1 as ENHRY and CDR2 as SYGVKD. This CDR3 reads CAVSNPGTSGGYEQYF. For the CDR3, the DNA is TGTGCCGTCTCCAACCCTGGGACTAGCGGTGGCTACGAGCAGTACTTC.

The chain uses TRBV19 and TRBJ2-2; 9 bases map to TRBD1. The CDR3 totals 17 residues. V shed 5 bases, J shed 4 bases, and the junction held 11 bases outside the gene matches. Germline V lookup: CDR1 LNHDA, CDR2 SQIVND (reference sequence). The CDR3, as DNA: TGTGCCAGTAGTCCGGGACAGGGTGACCTTGGCACCGGGGAGCTGTTTTTT. This encodes CASSPGQGDLGTGELFF. The complete variable domain, with remaining parts taken from reference TRBV19 and TRBJ2-2, reads DGGITQSPKYLFRKEGQNVTLSCEQNLNHDAMYWYRQDPGQGLRLIYYSQIVNDFQKGDIAEGYSVSREKKESFPLTVTSAQKNPTAFYLCASSPGQGDLGTGELFFGEGSRLTVL.

This clone was counted between two and nine times. The gene calls are TRBV18 and TRBJ2-7, with TRBD1 as a possible D gene (6 bases). The CDR3 loop spans 13 amino acids. Trimming pared 5 bases from V and 3 bases from J, leaving 11 bases between. Germline CDR1 and CDR2: KGHSH and LQKENI. The CDR3 nucleotides read TGTGCCAGCTCAACCACAGGGAACTACGAGCAGTACTTC. It is translated as CASSTTGNYEQYF. Looking up the rest from reference TRBV18 and TRBJ2-7 gives the full variable domain: NAGVMQNPRHLVRRRGQEARLRCSPMKGHSHVYWYRQLPEEGLKFMVYLQKENIIDESGMPKERFSAEFPKEGPSILRIQQVVRGDSAAYFCASSTTGNYEQYFGPGTRLTVT.

There are a few counts of this clone. V usage is TRBV7-2 and J usage is TRBJ1-2; no clear D. With 2 bases removed from V and 5 bases from J, the gap between germline ends came to 12 bases. Looked up from germline, CDR1 is SGHTA and CDR2 is FQGNSA. The CDR3 consists of 14 residues. DNA for the CDR3: TGTGCCAGCAGCTTAAACGGGATGGGGTATGGCTACACCTTC. Protein: CASSLNGMGYGYTF.

This clone was detected a few times. The rearrangement uses TRBV7-9 and TRBJ1-4; D not resolved. The CDR3 consists of 15 residues. Germline loops: CDR1 SEHNR, CDR2 FQNEAQ (reference sequence). V lost 1 base and J lost 6, with 12 bases in between. CDR3 nucleotides: TGTGCCAGCAGCTTAGATCCGTTACGAGATGAAAAACTGTTTTTT. Translated: CASSLDPLRDEKLFF.

The rearrangement joins TRBV2 to TRBJ2-7, with D tentatively TRBD1 (5 bases). V lost 2 bases and J lost 1, with 9 bases in between. This CDR3 comprises 14 residues. CDR1 and CDR2 (germline): SNHLY, FYNNEI. CDR3 bases: TGTGCCAGCAGTGAACAGGGAAGGTCCTACGAGCAGTACTTC. The encoded protein is CASSEQGRSYEQYF.

This sequence joins TRBV4-3 and TRBJ2-1, with 9 bases lining up with TRBD2. The CDR3 extends over 17 amino acids. Germline-derived CDR1 and CDR2 are LGHNA and YSLEER. V dropped 0 bases and J dropped 4; count of bases not matched to a gene: 7. The DNA for the CDR3 is TGCGCCAGCAGCCAAGATGTCGGGACTAGCCTTTACAATGAGCAGTTCTTC. Its translation: CASSQDVGTSLYNEQFF.

This clone came up a few times. The chain uses TRBV4-3 and TRBJ2-1, with D unclear. The length of the CDR3 is 16 residues. Germline CDR1 and CDR2: LGHNA and YSLEER. With 2 bases removed from V and 0 bases from J, the gap between germline ends came to 11 bases. The CDR3 protein is CASSQLLVVSYNEQFF. The CDR3 region has the DNA TGCGCCAGCAGCCAACTGTTAGTAGTCTCCTACAATGAGCAGTTCTTC.

The genes are TRBV7-2 and TRBJ1-6; weak D call: TRBD1 (5 bases). V lost 1 base, J lost 7 bases, and 11 bases lay in between. Germline assignment: CDR1 SGHTA and CDR2 FQGNSA. The CDR3 contains 15 residues. The chain's CDR3 is CASSLDQGGNSPLHF. In DNA, the CDR3 is TGTGCCAGCAGCTTAGATCAGGGTGGGAATTCACCCCTCCACTTT.

The rearrangement joins TRBV25-1 to TRBJ1-5; TRBD1 agrees at 10 bases. The germline V gene encodes CDR1 MGHDK and CDR2 SYGVNS. The V segment lost 6 bases and the J segment 6 bases; nucleotides outside the gene matches: 8. The CDR3 contains 15 residues. CDR3 sequence reads: CASSEGTGESQPQHF. CDR3 DNA sequence: TGTGCCAGCAGCGAAGGGACAGGGGAATCTCAGCCCCAGCATTTT.

This clone was found a few times. The chain employs TRBV9 and TRBJ1-4; D unclear. This CDR3 has 18 residues. Germline CDR1 reads SGDLS; CDR2 reads YYNGEE. Trimming pared 0 bases from V and 0 bases from J, leaving 15 bases between. CDR3 coding DNA: TGTGCCAGCAGCGTAGACGGCCGGGTGGCTGCAACTAATGAAAAACTGTTTTTT. This encodes CASSVDGRVAATNEKLFF. Full variable domain (outside the CDR3, taken from reference TRBV9 and TRBJ1-4): DSGVTQTPKHLITATGQRVTLRCSPRSGDLSVYWYQQSLDQGLQFLIQYYNGEERAKGNILERFSAQQFPDLHSELNLSSLELGDSALYFCASSVDGRVAATNEKLFFGSGTQLSVL.

J is TRBJ2-3 and V is TRBV11-2; the D gene is possibly TRBD1 (6 bases). The V end was cut by 6 bases, the J end by 5 bases, with 18 bases between. This CDR3 spans 15 amino acids. Germline lookup yields CDR1 SGHAT and CDR2 FQNNGV. The CDR3 DNA follows: TGTGCCAGCAGTCAGACAGGTTCTCAAGGAGATACGCAGTATTTT. Its protein is CASSQTGSQGDTQYF.

J is TRBJ1-2 and V is TRBV7-2; D gene ambiguous. The CDR3 extends over 13 amino acids. The germline CDR1 and CDR2 sequences are SGHTA and FQGNSA. The V end was cut by 0 bases, the J end by 4 bases, with 6 bases between. CDR3 coding DNA: TGTGCCAGCAGCTTAGCGAGGGTCTATGGCTACACCTTC. Protein sequence: CASSLARVYGYTF.

This clone was picked up a small number of times. The chain carries TRBV11-2 and TRBJ2-7; weak D call: TRBD1 (5 bases). V was clipped by 1 base and J by 2 bases, with 6 bases between them. This CDR3 spans 13 amino acids. CDR1 is SGHAT and CDR2 is FQNNGV in the germline V gene. The CDR3 sequence is CASSLGQTYEQYF. The CDR3, as DNA: TGTGCCAGCAGCTTAGGACAGACCTACGAGCAGTACTTC. Supplemented by reference TRBV11-2 and TRBJ2-7, the full variable domain reads EAGVAQSPRYKIIEKRQSVAFWCNPISGHATLYWYQQILGQGPKLLIQFQNNGVVDDSQLPKDRFSAERLKGVDSTLKIQPAKLEDSAVYLCASSLGQTYEQYFGPGTRLTVT.

This chain connects TRBV28 to TRBJ1-2, with D hard to call. The length of the CDR3 is 11 residues. Trimming cost V 3 bases and J 8 bases, with 7 bases left between them. Germline V gene lookup returns CDR1 MDHEN and CDR2 SYDVKM. DNA of the CDR3: TGTGCCAGCAGTTTTATCCAGGGCTACACCTTC. Encoded protein: CASSFIQGYTF.

V usage is TRBV9 and J usage is TRBJ1-2, with no clear D. Germline CDR1 reads SGDLS; CDR2 reads YYNGEE. V was clipped by 2 bases and J by 3 bases, with 11 bases between them. This CDR3 region has 14 residues. CDR3 sequence (DNA): TGTGCCAGCAGCGTCGGCACGGACTACTATGGCTACACCTTC. Translation gives CASSVGTDYYGYTF.

V is TRBV4-1 and J is TRBJ2-1; D possibly corresponds to TRBD2 (6 bases). V lost 1 base and J 11 bases, leaving 15 bases between the germline ends. Germline loops: CDR1 MGHRA, CDR2 YSYEKL. This CDR3 spans 14 amino acids. CDR3 in amino acids: CASSQVGQGGKQFF. CDR3 in DNA: TGCGCCAGCAGCCAAGTGGGCCAGGGAGGAAAGCAGTTCTTC.